This record covers a single T cell receptor (beta chain). The sample originates from a study of blood T cell repertoires in COVID-19. Study-wide background: Acute and convalescent COVID-19 specimens originated in the United States, Italy and Spain. Nucleic acid was either cDNA or gDNA, and it came from T cells, B-cell-depleted T cells, or PBMCs.

In the authors' methods: Amplification of reference gene primers was used by the study to estimate nucleated cell counts. Sequenced by immunoSEQ multiplex PCR; TCRdb stores in-frame clones only, minus some. The D gene and trimming were derived from the DNA, and the V and J assignments and clone size from that table. This table has fewer than 180,000 clones, 80% to 90% appearing once. Sequences were obtained from peripheral blood. The sequence came from a man in his 70s with acute or convalescent COVID-19.

The CDR3: CAISEGQELQETQYF. CDR3 sequence (DNA): TGTGCCATCAGTGAGGGACAGGAGCTACAAGAGACCCAGTACTTC. The V gene is TRBV10-3, the J gene TRBJ2-5, with TRBD1 matching over 7 bases. Losses at the gene ends were 2 bases for V and 2 bases for J; bases not matched to a gene: 5. CDR1 and CDR2 from the germline V gene are ENHRY and SYGVKD. CDR3 length: 15 residues.